This T cell receptor beta chain was captured in a study of cytomegalovirus exposure and HLA in healthy donors. The PCR used 60 Vbeta and 13 Jbeta primers. Clones were read by immunoSEQ multiplex PCR, and TCRdb kept only the in-frame ones, dropping some. The sample carries 110,000 to 150,000 clones, over 75% recorded once. As regards this clone: Its target is unknown.

Overall study results and limits: Analysis performed later found 16,951 TCR beta sequences associated with HLA alleles at 0.05 false discovery rate.

There were likely unrecorded immune exposures, though donors were nominally healthy when sampled. The clonotype comes from a man between 25 and 39 years old in good health and CMV-seronegative. The sequenced material came from PBMCs.

The CDR3 sequence: CASSPLPWTEKNTEAFF. As DNA, the CDR3 is TGTGCCAGCTCACCGCTTCCCTGGACAGAAAAGAACACTGAAGCTTTCTTT. The chain couples TRBV18 to TRBJ1-1, with a weak D call TRBD1 (6 bases). V was pared by 3 bases and J by 1 base, with 18 bases between. Germline V lookup: CDR1 KGHSH, CDR2 LQKENI. The CDR3 is made up of 17 amino acids.